These T cell receptor beta chains were read from a single sample in a study of CD8 T cells in ankylosing spondylitis. TCRdb re-analysed the 5' RACE reads in MiXCR, keeping a single row per CDR3 protein. This sample has fewer than 550,000 distinct CDR3 sequences, with 5.3% found just once. Sample: blood, either unsorted or a sorted T cell fraction (not recorded which). Source of these receptors: a male donor with ankylosing spondylitis. Both conserved end residues are part of each CDR3.

CASRLGTSTGEQFF,TRBV6-1,TRBJ2-1
CASSSGGRSNTGELFF,TRBV5-1,TRBJ2-2
CASSLAGRGNSNQPQHF,TRBV7-9,TRBJ1-5
CASSVDPAGNTIYF,TRBV9,TRBJ1-3
CASSLIGRAHEQYF,TRBV7-2,TRBJ2-7
CSAAYAGQGFGETQYF,TRBV20-1,TRBJ2-5
CSASGSGSGHEQFF,TRBV20-1,TRBJ2-1
CASSAQGGRTDTQYF,TRBV18,TRBJ2-3
CAWSVEYTTQYF,TRBV30,TRBJ2-5
CSVFDPEPPYEQYF,TRBV29-1,TRBJ2-7
CASSLRPGETQYF,TRBV7-2,TRBJ2-5
CASSPRTGEINEQFF,TRBV7-9,TRBJ2-1
CSADSRGRYTF,TRBV20-1,TRBJ1-2
CASSAPDMVGYTF,TRBV7-9,TRBJ1-2
CASSLATRPNTEAFF,TRBV5-1,TRBJ1-1
CASSFREVTDTQYF,TRBV7-2,TRBJ2-3
CASSYRTGGYNEQFF,TRBV5-1,TRBJ2-1
CASSLQAATYNEQFF,TRBV5-1,TRBJ2-1
CASSEQRGSTDTQYF,TRBV6-1,TRBJ2-3
CAISGGLAGGNYEQYF,TRBV10-3,TRBJ2-7
CSGRNTEAFF,TRBV29-1,TRBJ1-1
CASSRSRNTEAFF,TRBV7-2,TRBJ1-1
CASSLSSYSNQPQHF,TRBV27,TRBJ1-5
CASSFSRANQPQHF,TRBV12-3/TRBV12-4,TRBJ1-5
CASTSTIYNEQFF,TRBV28,TRBJ2-1
CASSLGVALGADTQYF,TRBV12-3/TRBV12-4,TRBJ2-3
CASSLGGTGRKKLFF,TRBV7-9,TRBJ1-4
CATSRARGSEQFF,TRBV15,TRBJ2-1
CASRKTSGMNGGELFF,TRBV12-3/TRBV12-4,TRBJ2-2
CASSYNSRPITGELFF,TRBV6-5,TRBJ2-2
CASSRTGTTYEQYF,TRBV5-1,TRBJ2-7
CASSQESYSYNEQFF,TRBV4-3,TRBJ2-1
CASSHWPENTDTQYF,TRBV5-1,TRBJ2-3
CAISDPRTSGDNEQFF,TRBV10-3,TRBJ2-1
CSARTVGSTEAFF,TRBV20-1,TRBJ1-1
CASSLGGINEQFF,TRBV7-6,TRBJ2-1
CASSLSGGGFYEQYF,TRBV7-2,TRBJ2-7
CASSLWSRTDNEQFF,TRBV4-1,TRBJ2-1
CASSFQGSEPQYF,TRBV27,TRBJ2-5
CSVTGTGHETQYF,TRBV29-1,TRBJ2-5
CATSRDLSNQPQHF,TRBV15,TRBJ1-5
CASSYSKDTGELFF,TRBV6-2/TRBV6-3,TRBJ2-2
CASSDRMWYQETQYF,TRBV2,TRBJ2-5
CASSPRAWGLTEQFF,TRBV7-8,TRBJ2-1
CSVLRGDAGYTF,TRBV29-1,TRBJ1-2
CSAKGGQGGSPLHF,TRBV20-1,TRBJ1-6
CASSRSGTIYF,TRBV14,TRBJ1-3
CASSQRDRGSPNTEAFF,TRBV4-1,TRBJ1-1
CASSLTRGNQETQYF,TRBV7-2,TRBJ2-5